These T cell receptor beta chains were read from a single sample in a study of identical twins. TCRdb fed the 5' RACE reads into MiXCR, producing one record per CDR3 protein. The sample carries 500,000 to 600,000 distinct CDR3 sequences, less than 25% recorded once. The same sample was also studied in work on T cells expressing NK-cell markers.

The sample consisted of CD4+ T cells sorted from blood. Source of these receptors: a woman between 18 and 29 years old in good health. Each CDR3 is given with its conserved first and last residue. Fields, in order: D gene, J gene, V gene, clone size, CDR3 protein, CDR3 DNA. D genes are given only for firm matches. Clone sizes are given selectively: once, few, many, or a class where the clone is expanded.

TRBD1,TRBJ1-1,TRBV12-3/TRBV12-4,few,CASSFPTLGQMNTEAFF,TGTGCCAGCAGTTTCCCGACTTTGGGACAGATGAACACTGAAGCTTTCTTT
.,TRBJ2-2,TRBV6-1,few,CASRIQGPGELFF,TGTGCCAGCAGGATCCAGGGGCCCGGGGAGCTGTTTTTT
TRBD1,TRBJ2-5,TRBV20-1,few,CSAREGRQGAFSETQYF,TGCAGTGCTAGAGAGGGCCGACAGGGGGCTTTTTCCGAGACCCAGTACTTC
.,TRBJ2-1,TRBV9,.,CASRESLGPHNEQFF,TGTGCCAGCAGGGAGAGCCTGGGACCACACAATGAGCAGTTCTTC
TRBD2,TRBJ2-1,TRBV5-1,many,CASSLPGTNSGEQFF,TGCGCCAGCAGCTTGCCCGGGACTAACAGCGGTGAGCAGTTCTTC
TRBD2,TRBJ2-1,TRBV2,many,CASRLAGNNEQFF,TGTGCCAGCCGACTAGCGGGAAACAATGAGCAGTTCTTC
TRBD2,TRBJ2-4,TRBV4-2,.,CASSQAKGPGGVGKNIQYF,TGTGCCAGCAGCCAAGCGAAGGGCCCGGGGGGAGTCGGCAAAAACATTCAGTACTTC
.,TRBJ2-6,TRBV6-6,few,CATLHSGANVLTF,TGTGCCACCCTGCACTCTGGGGCCAACGTCCTGACTTTC
TRBD2,TRBJ2-2,TRBV7-8,few,CASIMGLAHTGELFF,TGTGCCAGCATCATGGGACTAGCTCACACCGGGGAGCTGTTTTTT
.,TRBJ1-2,TRBV6-1,.,CASRPQDDYGYTF,TGTGCCAGCAGGCCACAGGATGACTATGGCTACACCTTC
.,TRBJ1-1,TRBV7-9,many,CASSLEPNTEAFF,TGTGCCAGCAGCTTAGAACCGAACACTGAAGCTTTCTTT
TRBD1,TRBJ2-1,TRBV3-1,few,CASSRAGGNEQFF,TGTGCCAGCAGCCGAGCAGGGGGTAATGAGCAGTTCTTC
.,TRBJ2-3,TRBV6-1,.,CASKEPAGRQPNTQYF,TGTGCCAGCAAAGAACCGGCGGGACGACAGCCAAATACGCAGTATTTT
TRBD2,TRBJ2-7,TRBV6-5,few,CASSYSFATSGEEQYF,TGTGCCAGCAGTTACTCGTTCGCGACTAGCGGGGAAGAGCAGTACTTC
.,TRBJ1-3,TRBV29-1,.,CSFLSEGNTIYF,TGCAGCTTTCTAAGCGAAGGAAACACCATATATTTT
.,TRBJ1-5,TRBV6-5,.,CASSYKGGQPQHF,TGTGCCAGCAGTTACAAAGGGGGTCAGCCCCAGCATTTT
.,TRBJ1-2,TRBV12-3/TRBV12-4,.,CASSFSGSGYTF,TGTGCCAGCAGTTTTTCTGGGTCCGGCTACACCTTC
.,TRBJ2-7,TRBV7-8,few,CASSYKRLDYEQYF,TGTGCCAGCAGCTATAAGAGACTCGACTACGAGCAGTACTTC
TRBD1,TRBJ2-7,TRBV20-1,.,CSAPSTGTGSNEQYF,TGCAGTGCTCCAAGTACGGGGACAGGGTCAAACGAGCAGTACTTC
.,TRBJ2-3,TRBV9,.,CASSSSGRDTQYF,TGTGCCAGCAGCTCATCAGGGAGAGATACGCAGTATTTT
.,TRBJ2-3,TRBV12-3/TRBV12-4,few,CASSSGLTTDTQYF,TGTGCCAGCAGTTCGGGACTTACCACAGATACGCAGTATTTT
.,TRBJ2-3,TRBV3-1,few,CASSRATGHSTDTQYF,TGTGCCAGCAGCCGAGCCACGGGGCATAGCACAGATACGCAGTATTTT
.,TRBJ2-1,TRBV6-1,.,CASSEARLVGNEQFF,TGTGCCAGCAGTGAAGCTAGACTAGTCGGTAATGAGCAGTTCTTC
TRBD2,TRBJ2-1,TRBV29-1,.,CSGGGTSATRTYNEQFF,TGCAGCGGCGGCGGGACTAGCGCAACCAGAACCTACAATGAGCAGTTCTTC
.,TRBJ2-5,TRBV20-1,.,CSAPVRLGEETQYF,TGCAGTGCTCCGGTACGACTAGGGGAGGAGACCCAGTACTTC
.,TRBJ1-2,TRBV9,few,CASNKQGHYGYTF,TGTGCCAGCAATAAGCAGGGTCACTATGGCTACACCTTC
.,TRBJ2-6,TRBV12-3/TRBV12-4,many,CASSQQGTGANVLTF,TGTGCCAGCAGTCAACAGGGTACTGGGGCCAACGTCCTGACTTTC
TRBD1,TRBJ1-1,TRBV5-5,.,CASSQGQLTEAFF,TGTGCCAGCAGCCAGGGACAGCTGACTGAAGCTTTCTTT
TRBD2,TRBJ2-1,TRBV4-3,.,CASSPDAPGTSGSYNEQFF,TGCGCCAGCAGCCCTGACGCCCCCGGGACTAGCGGGTCCTACAATGAGCAGTTCTTC